This T cell receptor (beta chain) was sequenced for a study of blood T cell repertoires in COVID-19. About the study: The United States, Italy and Spain supplied acute and convalescent COVID-19 samples.

The repertoire was sequenced with immunoSEQ multiplex PCR; TCRdb's copy has only in-frame clones and lacks some. The sample lists around 150,000 clones, around 80% seen once, with about 7.8% in the top ten. The trim removed 4 bases at V and 3 bases at J, leaving 7 bases unmatched. Germline V CDR1 and CDR2: MNHNY, SVGAGI (reference sequence). This CDR3 has 15 residues. The sequence was collected from a man aged 60-69 years with acute or convalescent COVID-19. Sequencing used peripheral blood. The J gene is TRBJ2-3, the V gene TRBV6-6; 7 nucleotides line up with TRBD1. CDR3 region: CASSSDRAQTDTQYF. CDR3 DNA: TGTGCCAGCAGTTCCGACAGGGCCCAAACAGATACGCAGTATTTT.